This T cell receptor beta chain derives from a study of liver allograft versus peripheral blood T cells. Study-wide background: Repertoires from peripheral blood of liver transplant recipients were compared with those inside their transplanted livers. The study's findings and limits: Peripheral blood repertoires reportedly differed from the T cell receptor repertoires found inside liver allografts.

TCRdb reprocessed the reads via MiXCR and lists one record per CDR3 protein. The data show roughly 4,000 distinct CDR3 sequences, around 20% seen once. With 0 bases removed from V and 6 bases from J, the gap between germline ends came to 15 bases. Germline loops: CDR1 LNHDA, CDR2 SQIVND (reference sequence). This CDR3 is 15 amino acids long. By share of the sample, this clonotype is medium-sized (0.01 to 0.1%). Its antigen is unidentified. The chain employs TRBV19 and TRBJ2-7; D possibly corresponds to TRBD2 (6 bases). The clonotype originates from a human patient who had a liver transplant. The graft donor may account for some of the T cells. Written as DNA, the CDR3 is TGTGCCAGTAGTATAGATTCGGGGGAACTGGGCGAGCAGTACTTC. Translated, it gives CASSIDSGELGEQYF.